What follows is one T cell receptor beta chain and its context. These data belong to a study of OX40 agonist ivuxolimab in advanced cancers. Study-wide background: Every 2 weeks, patients received ivuxolimab intravenously, dosed at 0.01 to 10 mg/kg.

The CDR3 is made up of 16 amino acids. Germline V gives CDR1 LNHDA, CDR2 SQIVND (reference sequence). With V trimmed by 6 bases and J by 7 bases, 16 bases remained unmatched. The data were produced by immunoSEQ multiplex PCR, yet TCRdb's version contains in-frame clones alone and is incomplete. The data show 13,000 to 15,000 clones, with 80% to 95% seen just once and 22% held by the top ten. The clonotype comes from an adult with an advanced solid tumor such as melanoma, head and neck, liver or kidney cancer. This sequence joins TRBV19 and TRBJ2-3; 7 nucleotides align to TRBD2. The sequences come from CD4+ or CD8+ T cells sorted from blood, collected in a trial of the OX40 agonist ivuxolimab. Here the CDR3 DNA reads TGTGCCAGTAGGCCTTCGAGTAGCGGGCTTGCTTATACGCAGTATTTT. Translated, it gives CASRPSSSGLAYTQYF.